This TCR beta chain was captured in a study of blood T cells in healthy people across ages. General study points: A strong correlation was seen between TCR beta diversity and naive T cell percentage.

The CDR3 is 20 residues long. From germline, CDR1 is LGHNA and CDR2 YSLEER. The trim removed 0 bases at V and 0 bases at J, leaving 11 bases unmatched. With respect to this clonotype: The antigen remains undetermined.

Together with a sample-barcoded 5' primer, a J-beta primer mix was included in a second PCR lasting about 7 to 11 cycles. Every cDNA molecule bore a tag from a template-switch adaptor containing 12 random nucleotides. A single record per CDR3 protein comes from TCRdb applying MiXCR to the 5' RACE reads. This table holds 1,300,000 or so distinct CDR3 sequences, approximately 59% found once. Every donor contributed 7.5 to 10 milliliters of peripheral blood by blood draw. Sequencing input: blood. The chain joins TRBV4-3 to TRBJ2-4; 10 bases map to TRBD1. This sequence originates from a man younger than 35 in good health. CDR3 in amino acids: CASSQEEGTGATLAKNIQYF. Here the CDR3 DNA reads TGCGCCAGCAGCCAAGAGGAAGGGACAGGGGCTACCTTAGCCAAAAACATTCAGTACTTC.